The 13 T cell receptor beta chains given below trace back to one sample, sequenced in a study of T cell repertoires in cytomegalovirus infection. A single record per CDR3 protein comes from TCRdb applying MiXCR to the reads. The sample yields more than 150,000 distinct CDR3 sequences, under 20% seen once. Sequences were obtained from CD8+ T cells from PBMCs. All receptors come from a human donor in good health (CMV status not recorded). Some clones in this sample may be carry-over from other donors' samples.

This clonotype has only a few counts. This chain links TRBV6-2 or TRBV6-3 with TRBJ2-7; D uncertain. Germline V lookup: CDR1 MNHEY, CDR2 SVGEGT. Trimming took 5 bases from V and 3 from J, leaving 11 bases between them. The CDR3 loop spans 13 amino acids. The CDR3 protein is CASSLTPHYEQYF. CDR3 bases: TGTGCCAGCAGTCTGACTCCTCACTACGAGCAGTACTTC.

The rearrangement uses TRBV28 and TRBJ2-2, with 7 positions matching TRBD2. This CDR3 has 19 amino acids. CDR1 and CDR2 (germline): MDHEN, SYDVKM. V was clipped by 6 bases and J by 0 bases; unmatched bases: 16. The CDR3 DNA reads TGTGCCAGCAGGGAAGGGTTTAGCGGGTTCTCCGCGAACACCGGGGAGCTGTTTTTT. Protein product: CASREGFSGFSANTGELFF. The full variable domain, its missing parts supplied by reference TRBV28 and TRBJ2-2, is DVKVTQSSRYLVKRTGEKVFLECVQDMDHENMFWYRQDPGLGLRLIYFSYDVKMKEKGDIPEGYSVSREKKERFSLILESASTNQTSMYLCASREGFSGFSANTGELFFGEGSRLTVL.

This clonotype was seen more than once but under ten times. The rearrangement joins TRBV24-1 to TRBJ2-1; the D gene is possibly TRBD1 (6 bases). Trimming pared 4 bases from V and 7 bases from J, leaving 10 bases between. The CDR3 is made up of 13 amino acids. CDR1 KGHDR and CDR2 SFDVKD come from the germline V gene. The CDR3, as DNA: TGTGCCACCAGTGACCCAGGGGAAAATGAGCAGTTCTTC. Its translation: CATSDPGENEQFF.

This clonotype was observed a handful of times. The chain links TRBV7-6 to TRBJ2-4; D tentatively reads TRBD1 or TRBD2 (5 bases each). CDR3 length equals 14 residues. Trimming removed 4 bases from V and 4 bases from J, with 11 bases in between. CDR1 and CDR2 from the germline V gene are SGHVS and FNYEAQ. CDR3 amino acids: CASSSRDQKNIQYF. The DNA for the CDR3 is TGTGCCAGCAGCTCCCGGGACCAGAAAAACATTCAGTACTTC.

The chain employs TRBV7-6 and TRBJ1-2, with 8 nucleotides matching TRBD1. CDR1 SGHVS and CDR2 FNYEAQ come from the germline V gene. This CDR3 has 13 amino acids. The trim removed 3 bases at V and 6 bases at J, leaving 3 bases unmatched. CDR3 sequence (DNA): TGTGCCAGCAGCTTGACAGGGGTGGATGGCTACACCTTC. This encodes CASSLTGVDGYTF.

This clonotype was seen more than once but under ten times. This chain uses TRBV27 with TRBJ2-7, with 8 positions matching TRBD2. V lost 3 bases and J lost 6; bases outside the gene matches: 4. In germline, CDR1 is MNHEY, CDR2 SMNVEV (reference sequence). This CDR3 spans 13 amino acids. CDR3 protein: CASSFPGRGEQYF. The DNA for the CDR3 is TGTGCCAGCAGTTTCCCCGGGAGGGGCGAGCAGTACTTC.

This clonotype was counted only a few times. This chain links TRBV11-2 with TRBJ2-7; 7 nucleotides align to TRBD2. The CDR3 consists of 15 residues. CDR1 is SGHAT and CDR2 is FQNNGV in the germline V gene. V was pared by 0 bases and J by 4 bases, with 6 bases of the junction left unmatched. The CDR3 here is CASSLEFGGSYEQYF. As DNA, the CDR3 is TGTGCCAGCAGCTTAGAGTTCGGCGGGAGTTACGAGCAGTACTTC.

V usage is TRBV29-1 and J usage is TRBJ2-1, with 9 bases identical to TRBD2. V dropped 6 bases and J dropped 6; count of bases not matched to a gene: 12. CDR1 SQVTM and CDR2 ANQGSEA come from the germline V gene. The CDR3 loop spans 15 amino acids. Written as DNA, the CDR3 is TGCAGCGTCTACCCCAATAGCGGGGGAACCAATGAGCAGTTCTTC. Its protein is CSVYPNSGGTNEQFF.

This clonotype was observed a handful of times. V gene TRBV28 combines with J gene TRBJ1-4; D unclear. V lost 2 bases and J lost 6, with 13 bases in between. Germline CDR1 reads MDHEN; CDR2 reads SYDVKM. The CDR3 totals 15 residues. The CDR3 protein is CASSLAGRRDEKLFF. The CDR3, as DNA: TGTGCCAGCAGTTTAGCCGGGAGGAGGGATGAAAAACTGTTTTTT.

This clonotype was recorded a few times. V and J are TRBV7-6 and TRBJ1-4; D remains ambiguous. CDR3 length equals 13 residues. Germline assignment: CDR1 SGHVS and CDR2 FNYEAQ. Trimming left V 4 bases short and J 8 bases short, with 11 bases between. CDR3: CASSSALEEKLFF. CDR3 in DNA: TGTGCCAGCAGCTCCGCTCTCGAAGAAAAACTGTTTTTT.

This clonotype has more than one count but fewer than ten. The genes are TRBV7-2 and TRBJ2-3; TRBD2 matches at 7 bases. Germline values: CDR1 SGHTA, CDR2 FQGNSA. This CDR3 spans 15 amino acids. V lost 3 bases to trimming and J lost 6 bases; unmatched junction nucleotides: 9. The chain's CDR3 is CASSLDQRGGDTQYF. The CDR3 region has the DNA TGTGCCAGCAGCTTGGACCAGCGGGGAGGGGATACGCAGTATTTT.

This rearrangement joins TRBV20-1 to TRBJ2-1; D is perhaps TRBD2 (6 bases). The V gene's germline CDR1 is DFQATT and CDR2 SNEGSKA (reference sequence). The V gene lost 0 bases and the J gene lost 4 bases, with 13 bases spanning the gap. CDR3 length equals 15 residues. The DNA of the CDR3 is TGCAGTGCTAGAGATATAGCGGAACTATACAATGAGCAGTTCTTC. Residues: CSARDIAELYNEQFF.

This clonotype has a single count. The chain joins TRBV7-9 to TRBJ2-7; TRBD2 matches at 10 bases. Germline CDR1 and CDR2: SEHNR and FQNEAQ (reference sequence). The CDR3 extends over 18 amino acids. Trimming at V came to 4 bases and at J to 5 bases, leaving 17 bases not matched to a gene. CDR3 sequence reads: CASSSPGLARGPLHEQYF. CDR3 DNA: TGTGCCAGCAGCTCCCCGGGACTAGCGAGGGGGCCGCTTCACGAGCAGTACTTC.